The 10 T cell receptor beta chains below come from one sample, sequenced in a study of CD8+CD57+ T cells in acquired aplastic anemia. Profiling that covered TCR beta VDJ and CDR3 relied on genomic DNA as its template. TCRdb re-derived calls from the reads in MiXCR, one entry per CDR3 protein. The data hold more than 250,000 distinct CDR3 sequences, with 45% to 70% observed a single time. The sequenced sample was sorted CD4+, CD8+, or CD8+CD57+ T cells (not recorded which) from PBMCs. These receptors were taken from a human donor with severe aplastic anemia or a healthy control (not recorded which).

This chain links TRBV10-3 with TRBJ2-1; D could derive from TRBD1 or TRBD2 (6 bases each). V was cut by 3 bases and J by 1 base, with 16 bases left in between. Germline loops: CDR1 ENHRY, CDR2 SYGVKD. The length of the CDR3 is 17 residues. Here the CDR3 DNA reads TGTGCCATCAGTGAATCGGGGGCGCTAGGTTCCTACAATGAGCAGTTCTTC. This codes for CAISESGALGSYNEQFF.

This clonotype was observed many times. V is TRBV6-2 or TRBV6-3 and J is TRBJ2-3, with D maybe TRBD1 (5 bases). V lost 8 bases and J 2 bases, leaving 11 bases between the germline ends. Per the germline V gene, CDR1 is MNHEY and CDR2 is SVGEGT. This CDR3 spans 13 amino acids. The CDR3 DNA sequence: TGTGCCAGCGTCGAACAGGCCACAGATACGCAGTATTTT. Protein sequence: CASVEQATDTQYF.

As to this clonotype: This could be a read error, since a much larger clone is one nucleotide away. The chain carries TRBV28 and TRBJ2-7; 7 bases map to TRBD1. Germline CDR1 MDHEN, CDR2 SYDVKM. The V and J ends lost 8 bases and 3 bases, in that order; junction bases with no gene match: 13. The CDR3 spans 15 residues. The CDR3 sequence is CASWGQGQELYEQYF. The CDR3 DNA reads TGTGCCAGCTGGGGCCAAGGACAGGAACTCTACGAGCAGTACTTC.

The chain carries TRBV2 and TRBJ1-4; D may be TRBD1 (6 bases). Trimming shortened V by 8 bases and J by 8 bases, and 21 bases separated the two germline ends. Germline V lookup: CDR1 SNHLY, CDR2 FYNNEI. The CDR3 sequence is 15 residues long. The CDR3 reads CASVGLAGAGEKLFF. The CDR3 nucleotides are TGTGCCAGCGTCGGACTAGCGGGGGCAGGCGAAAAACTGTTTTTT.

This clonotype was counted once. The genes are TRBV24-1 and TRBJ1-4; weak D call: TRBD1 (5 bases). The CDR3 is made up of 18 amino acids. Germline V gives CDR1 KGHDR, CDR2 SFDVKD. The V gene lost 0 bases and the J gene lost 8 bases, with 21 bases spanning the gap. CDR3: CATSDLPHLTEVSEKLFF. The CDR3 nucleotides read TGTGCCACCAGTGATTTGCCCCACCTGACAGAGGTAAGCGAAAAACTGTTTTTT.

This clonotype occurred a few times. Given a much more abundant clone one base away, this may be a read error. The V and J genes are TRBV4-2 and TRBJ2-7; a weak D match, TRBD1 (5 bases). The germline CDR1 and CDR2 sequences are LGHNA and YNFKEQ. The CDR3 has 15 residues. Here the CDR3 DNA reads TGTGCCAGCGGCCAACAAGACAGATCCGACTACGAGCAGTACTTC. Protein product: CASGQQDRSDYEQYF.

Comment on this clonotype: Since a much larger clone is just one base distant, this may be a read error. J is TRBJ2-6 and V is TRBV10-3; D is perhaps TRBD1 (5 bases). Per the germline V gene, CDR1 is ENHRY and CDR2 is SYGVKD. CDR3 length: 15 amino acids. CDR3 loop: CAISESTAGASVLTF. The CDR3 DNA follows: TGTGCCATCAGTGAGTCGACAGCTGGGGCCAGCGTCCTGACTTTC.

The chain is built from TRBV20-1 and TRBJ2-1; TRBD1 agrees at 9 bases. The CDR3 extends over 16 amino acids. V lost 1 base to trimming and J lost 7 bases; unmatched junction nucleotides: 11. Per germline, CDR1 DFQATT and CDR2 SNEGSKA (reference sequence). CDR3 DNA: TGCAGTGCTAGAGGGGGGACAGGGCGGTATCTGAATGAGCAGTTCTTC. Residues: CSARGGTGRYLNEQFF.

The genes are TRBV7-9 and TRBJ2-3; D uncertain. This CDR3 has 14 residues. Trimming took off 3 bases at V and 2 bases at J, with 9 bases between the two ends. Looked up from germline, CDR1 is SEHNR and CDR2 is FQNEAQ (reference sequence). CDR3 sequence (DNA): TGTGCCAGCAGCTTTGGAAGCTCCACAGATACGCAGTATTTT. It translates to CASSFGSSTDTQYF.

On this clonotype: A read error is possible here, since a much larger clone lies one base away. The J gene is TRBJ2-7, the V gene TRBV30, with TRBD1 as a possible D gene (6 bases). This CDR3 spans 12 amino acids. CDR1 and CDR2 (germline): GTSNPN, SVGIG (reference sequence). The CDR3 sequence: CALHRATYGQYF. The CDR3 DNA sequence: TGTGCCTTACACAGGGCTACCTACGGGCAGTACTTC.